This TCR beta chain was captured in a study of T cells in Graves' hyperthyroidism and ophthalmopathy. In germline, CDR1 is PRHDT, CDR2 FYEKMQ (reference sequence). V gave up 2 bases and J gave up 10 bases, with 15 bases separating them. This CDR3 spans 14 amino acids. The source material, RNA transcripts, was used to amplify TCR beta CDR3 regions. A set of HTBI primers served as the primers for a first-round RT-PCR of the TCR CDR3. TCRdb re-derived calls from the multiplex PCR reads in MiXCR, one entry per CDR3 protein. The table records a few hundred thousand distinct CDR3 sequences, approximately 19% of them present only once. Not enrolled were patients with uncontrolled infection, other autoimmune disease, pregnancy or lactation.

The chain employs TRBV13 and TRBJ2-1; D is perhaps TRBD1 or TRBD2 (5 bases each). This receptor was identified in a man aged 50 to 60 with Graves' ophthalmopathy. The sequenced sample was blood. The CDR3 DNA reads TGTGCCAGCAGCTTACGGGACCACTCGGGAGAGCAGTTCTTC. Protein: CASSLRDHSGEQFF.